Presented here are 10 T cell receptor beta chains from one specimen sequenced in a study of blood T cell repertoires in COVID-19. The assay was immunoSEQ multiplex PCR, and TCRdb's table has in-frame clones only and misses some. The sample has roughly 570,000 clones, roughly nine tenths seen once. The material sequenced was peripheral blood. These receptors were taken from a woman aged 45-59 years with COVID-19, enrolled during active disease.

V gene TRBV2 combines with J gene TRBJ1-2; D is possibly TRBD1 (5 bases). There are 12 residues in the CDR3. The germline CDR1 and CDR2 sequences are SNHLY and FYNNEI. V was clipped by 6 bases and J by 4 bases, with 9 bases between them. The DNA for the CDR3 is TGTGCCAGCAGAATGACAGTCTATGGCTACACCTTC. Translated: CASRMTVYGYTF.

This clone occurred a few times. This chain uses TRBV19 with TRBJ1-5; tentatively, D is TRBD1 (6 bases). V dropped 6 bases and J dropped 8 bases, with 14 bases sitting between them. The CDR3 is made up of 13 amino acids. Germline CDR1 is LNHDA and CDR2 is SQIVND (reference sequence). CDR3 in amino acids: CASSQGFGEPQHF. The CDR3 coding sequence is TGTGCCAGTAGCCAGGGGTTCGGGGAGCCCCAGCATTTT.

The CDR3 DNA follows: TGTGCCAGCAGCATCGGACAGAATTACGAGCAGTACTTC. Residues: CASSIGQNYEQYF. The J gene is TRBJ2-7, the V gene TRBV12-3 or TRBV12-4; possibly TRBD1 for D (6 bases). The CDR3 runs 13 residues. V was shortened by 6 bases and J by 4 bases, with 13 bases between the two germline ends.

The J gene is TRBJ2-1, the V gene TRBV5-1; D remains unclear. Per germline, CDR1 SGHRS and CDR2 YFSETQ. There are 12 residues in the CDR3. Trimming took off 4 bases at V and 7 bases at J, with 9 bases between the two ends. The CDR3 coding sequence is TGCGCCAGCAGCAATAGTTGGAATGAGCAGTTCTTC. Amino acid sequence: CASSNSWNEQFF.

The gene calls are TRBV5-1 and TRBJ2-7, with a weak D call TRBD2 (6 bases). Between the trimmed V and J ends, which lost 1 base and 6 bases, there was a span of 8 bases. In germline, CDR1 is SGHRS, CDR2 YFSETQ. The CDR3 has 12 residues. The CDR3 loop reads CASSLNGGEQYF. The CDR3 DNA is TGCGCCAGCAGCTTGAACGGGGGCGAGCAGTACTTC.

This chain uses TRBV13 with TRBJ2-7, with D possibly TRBD2 on 6 matching bases. This CDR3 has 15 amino acids. Trimming took 8 bases from V and 1 from J, leaving 18 bases between them. Germline V CDR1 and CDR2: PRHDT, FYEKMQ (reference sequence). CDR3 in amino acids: CASRKGSAGSYEQYF. The CDR3 bases are TGTGCCAGCCGAAAAGGATCGGCGGGGTCCTACGAGCAGTACTTC.

V gene TRBV11-2 combines with J gene TRBJ2-7, with unresolved D. Trimming stripped 1 base from V and 0 bases from J, with 10 bases between. Germline CDR1 reads SGHAT; CDR2 reads FQNNGV. The CDR3 extends over 15 amino acids. The chain's CDR3 is CASSLGQASSYEQYF. CDR3 bases: TGTGCCAGCAGCTTAGGCCAGGCGAGCTCCTACGAGCAGTACTTC.

The chain links TRBV7-8 to TRBJ1-2; perhaps TRBD1 as D (5 bases). The CDR3 runs to 15 residues. V was clipped by 5 bases and J by 8 bases, with 21 bases between them. Germline assignment: CDR1 SGHVS and CDR2 FQNEAQ. The CDR3 region has the DNA TGTGCCAGCAGCCCAATCAGGAGGGGTCTTTGGGGCTACACCTTC. This gives the protein CASSPIRRGLWGYTF.

J is TRBJ1-1 and V is TRBV5-6; a weak D match, TRBD1 (5 bases). CDR1 and CDR2 (germline): SGHDT, YYEEEE. V lost 4 bases and J 5 bases, leaving 21 bases between the germline ends. The CDR3 loop spans 16 amino acids. CDR3 DNA sequence: TGTGCCAGCAGCCCAAGGACGACAGTCGGTTGGACTGAAGCTTTCTTT. Translating gives CASSPRTTVGWTEAFF.

Concerning this clone itself: The identical CDR3 is also encoded by other nucleotide sequences in the sample. J is TRBJ2-7 and V is TRBV12-3 or TRBV12-4; D unresolved. The CDR3 sequence is 11 residues long. Trimming removed 4 bases at V and 4 bases at J, with 5 bases between. The CDR3 loop reads CASSSGYEQYF. In DNA form, the CDR3 reads TGTGCCAGCAGTTCGGGTTACGAGCAGTACTTC.